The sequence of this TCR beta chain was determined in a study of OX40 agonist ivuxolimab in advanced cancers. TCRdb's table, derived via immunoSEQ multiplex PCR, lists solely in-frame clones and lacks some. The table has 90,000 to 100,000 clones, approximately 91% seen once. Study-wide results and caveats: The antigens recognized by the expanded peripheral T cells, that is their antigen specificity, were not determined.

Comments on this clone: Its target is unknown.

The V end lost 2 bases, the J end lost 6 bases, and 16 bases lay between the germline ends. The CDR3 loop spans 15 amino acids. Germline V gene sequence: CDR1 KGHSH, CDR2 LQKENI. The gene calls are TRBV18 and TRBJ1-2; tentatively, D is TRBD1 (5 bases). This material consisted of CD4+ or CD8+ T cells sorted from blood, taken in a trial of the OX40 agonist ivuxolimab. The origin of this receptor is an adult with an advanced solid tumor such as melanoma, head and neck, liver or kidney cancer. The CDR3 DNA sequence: TGTGCCAGCTCACCATCGGGGTCAGGGAGGGATGGCTACACCTTC. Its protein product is CASSPSGSGRDGYTF.